Listed here are 17 T cell receptor beta chains from one sample, sequenced in a study of vaccination and CD4 T cells after COVID-19. Cultured CD4+ T-cell DNA underwent Oncomine TCR Beta short-read sequencing. TCRdb reprocessed the PCR reads via MiXCR and lists one record per CDR3 protein. Of roughly 2,700 distinct CDR3 sequences detected, about 34% appear once; the ten largest clones hold over 35%. Treatment specified: 10-day PBMC culture with coronavirus spike peptide pools or control peptides (ViraFEST assay). For these receptors, no antigen is known. Sequenced input: CD4+ T cells from blood, cultured in vitro. The source of these receptors is a human donor who had recovered from COVID-19.

V usage is TRBV11-3 and J usage is TRBJ2-2; 7 bases fit TRBD1. The germline CDR1 and CDR2 sequences are SGHNT and YENEEA. The CDR3 totals 15 residues. With 5 bases clipped from V and 2 bases from J, the junction kept 5 bases outside the gene matches. DNA for the CDR3: TGTGCCAGCAGCCATGGACAGGTTAACACCGGGGAGCTGTTTTTT. Translating it yields CASSHGQVNTGELFF.

This clonotype was counted a few times. The V gene is TRBV6-4, the J gene TRBJ2-2, with TRBD1 as a possible D gene (6 bases). The V and J ends lost 6 bases and 5 bases respectively, with 13 bases between them. Germline CDR1 MRHNA, CDR2 SNTAGT. The CDR3 extends over 14 amino acids. CDR3 in DNA: TGTGCCAGCAGCGGGACACCGGGGACCGGGGAGCTGTTTTTT. Translation gives CASSGTPGTGELFF.

The sample holds a few counts of this clonotype. The chain uses TRBV29-1 and TRBJ1-1; D is unresolved. With 4 bases removed from V and 1 base from J, the gap between germline ends came to 10 bases. Germline V CDR1 and CDR2: SQVTM, ANQGSEA. The CDR3 totals 13 residues. The CDR3 loop is CSVVQQPNTEAFF. CDR3 DNA: TGCAGCGTTGTCCAACAACCGAACACTGAAGCTTTCTTT.

This clonotype was observed once. It is likely a read error, because the conserved phenylalanine at the end of the CDR3 is missing. The chain is built from TRBV6-1 and TRBJ2-3; TRBD1 agrees at 10 bases. CDR3 length: 15 residues. Germline CDR1 MNHNS, CDR2 SASEGT. Losses at the gene ends were 6 bases for V and 3 bases for J; bases not matched to a gene: 6. The CDR3 region is CASSSGTGETDTQYS. CDR3 sequence (DNA): TGTGCCAGCAGCTCCGGGACAGGGGAGACAGATACGCAGTATTCT.

In this sample, this clonotype turned up a few times. The V gene is TRBV18, the J gene TRBJ2-2; TRBD1 agrees at 9 bases. CDR1 and CDR2 (germline): KGHSH, LQKENI. V was pared by 4 bases and J by 5 bases, with 11 bases of the junction left unmatched. This CDR3 contains 17 residues. CDR3 in amino acids: CASSLIVQGAWTGELFF. In nucleotides, the CDR3 is TGTGCCAGCTCACTCATCGTACAGGGGGCGTGGACCGGGGAGCTGTTTTTT.

CDR3 bases: TGTGCCAGCTCACCACGATCCGAGGGCCCGGATGGCTACACCTTC. Its translation: CASSPRSEGPDGYTF. This chain links TRBV18 with TRBJ1-2, with D unresolved. V lost 1 base to trimming and J lost 6 bases, with 15 bases between them. The CDR3 is 15 residues long. The germline V gene has CDR1 KGHSH and CDR2 LQKENI.

This clonotype was picked up a small number of times. DNA for the CDR3: TGTGCCAGCAGGGGAACGGGACAGTTCGAGCAGTACTTC. It encodes CASRGTGQFEQYF. The chain joins TRBV6-1 to TRBJ2-7, with 7 bases lining up with TRBD1. Germline loops: CDR1 MNHNS, CDR2 SASEGT. V dropped 6 bases and J dropped 6; count of bases not matched to a gene: 8. CDR3 size: 13 residues.

This clonotype is classed as hyperexpanded. The rearrangement links TRBV10-3 to TRBJ1-2; D unresolved. The length of the CDR3 is 12 residues. Germline assignment: CDR1 ENHRY and CDR2 SYGVKD. V was clipped by 5 bases and J by 0 bases, with 4 bases between them. CDR3 loop: CAISPANYGYTF. CDR3 DNA sequence: TGTGCCATCAGTCCAGCTAACTATGGCTACACCTTC.

This clonotype was seen a handful of times. This sequence joins TRBV6-1 and TRBJ2-5; D assignment may be TRBD1 or TRBD2 (6 bases each). Germline CDR1 and CDR2: MNHNS and SASEGT. The CDR3 is 13 amino acids. V was clipped by 6 bases and J by 0 bases, with 8 bases between them. DNA of the CDR3: TGTGCCAGCAGAGGGGGGAACCAAGAGACCCAGTACTTC. Translation: CASRGGNQETQYF.

Judged by abundance, this clonotype is large. The genes are TRBV20-1 and TRBJ2-3; 8 nucleotides line up with TRBD1. The CDR3 is made up of 16 amino acids. Trimming at V came to 6 bases and at J to 3 bases, leaving 14 bases not matched to a gene. Germline V CDR1 and CDR2: DFQATT, SNEGSKA (reference sequence). The CDR3 DNA is TGCAGTGCCCTCCGGGTGTCAGGGGGCATGACAGATACGCAGTATTTT. It yields the protein CSALRVSGGMTDTQYF.

This chain links TRBV4-1 with TRBJ2-3; D might be TRBD1 (5 bases). Trimming removed 0 bases at V and 1 base at J, with 14 bases between. Germline V gene data show CDR1 as MGHRA and CDR2 as YSYEKL. This CDR3 is built from 17 residues. As DNA, the CDR3 is TGCGCCAGCAGCCAAGATTTGGGGCAGTTCGGCACAGATACGCAGTATTTT. Translated: CASSQDLGQFGTDTQYF.

This clonotype has just a few counts. The chain recombines TRBV18 with TRBJ1-1; D is undetermined. V dropped 3 bases and J dropped 4 bases, with 6 bases sitting between them. The CDR3 contains 12 residues. CDR1 is KGHSH, CDR2 LQKENI, per germline. DNA for the CDR3: TGTGCCAGCTCACCGTGGGGCACTGAAGCTTTCTTT. This gives the protein CASSPWGTEAFF.

V gene TRBV2 combines with J gene TRBJ2-1; 11 bases map to TRBD1. Germline-derived CDR1 and CDR2 are SNHLY and FYNNEI. J lost 4 bases, V lost 8 bases, and 7 bases had no gene match. This CDR3 has 15 residues. The CDR3: CASGPGQGVYNEQFF. The CDR3 DNA reads TGTGCCAGCGGACCGGGACAGGGGGTATACAATGAGCAGTTCTTC.

The CDR3 DNA sequence: TGCGCCAGCAGCTTGGGACAGGGGAGTTTCGACGAGCAGTACTTC. It codes for CASSLGQGSFDEQYF. V is TRBV5-1 and J is TRBJ2-7, with 8 nucleotides matching TRBD1. The CDR3 length is 15 residues. J lost 5 bases, V lost 0 bases, and 7 bases had no gene match. The germline V gene has CDR1 SGHRS and CDR2 YFSETQ.

By sample fraction, this clonotype is medium-sized. The rearrangement joins TRBV19 to TRBJ1-1; 7 nucleotides line up with TRBD1. V dropped 6 bases and J dropped 6; count of bases not matched to a gene: 7. This CDR3 region has 13 residues. Germline-derived CDR1 and CDR2 are LNHDA and SQIVND (reference sequence). The CDR3 spells CASRLTGRAEAFF. CDR3 bases: TGTGCCAGTAGGTTGACAGGGCGAGCTGAAGCTTTCTTT.

Only one count was recorded for this clonotype. The V gene is TRBV18, the J gene TRBJ2-5; perhaps TRBD2 as D (5 bases). This CDR3 has 13 amino acids. Per the germline V gene, CDR1 is KGHSH and CDR2 is LQKENI. Trimming removed 4 bases at V and 2 bases at J, with 8 bases between. CDR3 in amino acids: CASSQGSQETQYF. The DNA for the CDR3 is TGTGCCAGCTCACAAGGGAGTCAAGAGACCCAGTACTTC.

V and J are TRBV29-1 and TRBJ1-3; possible D gene TRBD1, 5 bases. Looked up from germline, CDR1 is SQVTM and CDR2 is ANQGSEA. Trimming left V 5 bases short and J 2 bases short, with 16 bases between. The CDR3 contains 15 residues. CDR3 sequence: CSVSRVGATGNTIYF. DNA of the CDR3: TGCAGCGTTTCGAGGGTCGGGGCCACTGGAAACACCATATATTTT.